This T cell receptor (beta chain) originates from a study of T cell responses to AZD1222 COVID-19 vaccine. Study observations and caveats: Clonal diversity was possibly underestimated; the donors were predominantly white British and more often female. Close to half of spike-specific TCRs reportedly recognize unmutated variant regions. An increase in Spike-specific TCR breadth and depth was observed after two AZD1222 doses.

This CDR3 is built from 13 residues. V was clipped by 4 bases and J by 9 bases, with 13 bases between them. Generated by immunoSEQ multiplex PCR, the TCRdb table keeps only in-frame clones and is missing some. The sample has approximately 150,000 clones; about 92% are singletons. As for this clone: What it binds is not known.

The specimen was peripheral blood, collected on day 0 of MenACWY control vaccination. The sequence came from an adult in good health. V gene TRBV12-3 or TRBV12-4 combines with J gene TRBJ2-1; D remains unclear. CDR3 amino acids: CASSYGPDGEQFF. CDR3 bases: TGTGCCAGCAGTTACGGACCCGACGGTGAGCAGTTCTTC.